The T cell receptor (beta chain) under discussion was sequenced for a study of radiotherapy plus CTLA-4 blockade in lung cancer. Only in-frame clones appear in the TCRdb table, and some are missing; sequencing was by immunoSEQ multiplex PCR. The sample consists of about 43,000 clones, about 70% of them appearing once. There are 15 residues in the CDR3. The V gene's germline CDR1 is MNHEY and CDR2 SVGAGI. V gave up 4 bases and J gave up 2 bases, with 12 bases separating them. This clone was counted only a few times. The chain carries TRBV6-5 and TRBJ1-3; possibly TRBD1 for D (6 bases). The clonotype comes from a human donor with non-small cell lung cancer who had a partial response to radiotherapy plus ipilimumab. Sequencing was performed on peripheral blood, taken from a patient treated with radiotherapy plus ipilimumab. CDR3 DNA: TGTGCCAGCAGTTCAACAGGGCCACCTGGAAACACCATATATTTT. Translation gives CASSSTGPPGNTIYF.